The source of this T cell receptor beta chain is a study of cytomegalovirus exposure and HLA in healthy donors. V was trimmed by 8 bases and J by 1 base, leaving 14 bases between them. Germline V gene lookup returns CDR1 MNHNS and CDR2 SASEGT. The CDR3 totals 14 residues. Sequencing used immunoSEQ multiplex PCR; TCRdb keeps in-frame clones, though not all of them. This sample has approximately 220,000 clones, with around nine tenths found just once. The V and J genes are TRBV6-1 and TRBJ1-1; D gene ambiguous. The sequenced material came from PBMCs. The sequence was obtained from a woman younger than 30 in good health and CMV-seronegative. The CDR3 region has the DNA TGTGCCAGCTCTGGATCAGGAGGGAACACTGAAGCTTTCTTT. Protein product: CASSGSGGNTEAFF.